This T cell receptor beta chain was recovered during a study of CD8 T cells in ankylosing spondylitis. Overall study results and limits: From matched ankylosing spondylitis synovial fluid, disease-linked clones were reportedly recovered at significantly enriched levels. One TCR beta motif, made up of about 8 highly homologous variants, appeared characteristic of ankylosing spondylitis blood. Several of the motif variants were reported before in synovial fluid and blood from reactive arthritis. Within peripheral blood, clones linked to disease were CD8+ and relatively rare.

The length of the CDR3 is 14 residues. The germline V and J ends were trimmed by 5 bases and 10 bases, with 17 bases remaining between them. Quantitative molecular-barcoded 5'-RACE generated the TCR beta libraries. TCRdb used MiXCR to reprocess the 5' RACE reads, holding one entry per CDR3 protein. The sample comprises about 750,000 distinct CDR3 sequences, roughly 19% of which are singletons, and over 15% rests with the top ten. This clonotype has more than one count but fewer than ten. No antigen is known for it. The V call is TRBV12-3 or TRBV12-4, the J call TRBJ1-4, with a tentative D call TRBD1 (5 bases). The source is a male donor with ankylosing spondylitis. Sequencing was performed on blood, either unsorted or a sorted T cell fraction (not recorded which). The CDR3 nucleotides are TGTGCCAGCAGTCCCCGGGACCGGCGCCTAAAACTGTTTTTT. Translating it yields CASSPRDRRLKLFF.